This note documents a single T cell receptor beta chain sequence. This entry comes from a study of PD-L1 blockade in urothelial cancer. On the study more broadly: About 85% of the 29 patients were men whose urothelial cancer was bladder-origin.

The assay was immunoSEQ multiplex PCR, and TCRdb's table has in-frame clones only and misses some. The sample carries some 97,000 clones, about 90% recorded once. The CDR3 contains 16 residues. Per germline, CDR1 SGHNT and CDR2 YYREEE (reference sequence). The V end lost 4 bases, the J end lost 8 bases, and 21 bases lay between the germline ends. The chain links TRBV5-4 to TRBJ2-2; TRBD2 is a possible D gene (7 bases). The specimen was PBMCs, collected around atezolizumab (anti-PD-L1) treatment. The clonotype originates from a woman of 80 years or more with urothelial cancer. The CDR3 sequence: CASSPVRGRELGELFF. For the CDR3, the DNA is TGTGCCAGCAGCCCGGTGCGGGGGCGCGAACTGGGGGAGCTGTTTTTT.